Listed here are 7 T cell receptor beta chains from one sample, sequenced in a study of cytomegalovirus exposure and HLA in healthy donors. It was with 60 Vbeta and 13 Jbeta primers that the PCR ran. Generated by immunoSEQ multiplex PCR, the TCRdb table keeps only in-frame clones and is missing some. Among 200,000 to 250,000 clones listed, approximately 78% were seen once. Sequencing was done on a sample of PBMCs. Source of these receptors: a male donor in good health and CMV-seronegative.

The chain links TRBV5-1 to TRBJ1-1; no reliable D call. Trimming took 0 bases from V and 1 from J, leaving 7 bases between them. Looked up from germline, CDR1 is SGHRS and CDR2 is YFSETQ. CDR3 length equals 14 residues. DNA of the CDR3: TGCGCCAGCAGCTTGGTTGCGAGGAACACTGAAGCTTTCTTT. Protein sequence: CASSLVARNTEAFF.

The DNA for the CDR3 is TGCGCCAGCAGCTTGAACCCCCGACTAGTTCGGGAGACCCAGTACTTC. Translated: CASSLNPRLVRETQYF. The gene calls are TRBV5-1 and TRBJ2-5, with D maybe TRBD2 (6 bases). CDR3 length equals 16 residues. Germline V gives CDR1 SGHRS, CDR2 YFSETQ. The germline V and J ends were trimmed by 1 base and 5 bases, with 18 bases remaining between them.

The rearrangement uses TRBV28 and TRBJ1-6; TRBD1 matches at 8 bases. With 5 bases clipped from V and 8 bases from J, the junction kept 8 bases outside the gene matches. This CDR3 contains 15 residues. Germline CDR1 and CDR2: MDHEN and SYDVKM. The CDR3 is CASSLWQGAYSPLHF. The CDR3 DNA follows: TGTGCCAGCAGTCTGTGGCAGGGGGCATATTCACCCCTCCACTTT.

A few counts support this clone. The chain couples TRBV7-8 to TRBJ2-1; D may be TRBD2 (6 bases). Germline CDR1 and CDR2: SGHVS and FQNEAQ. This CDR3 has 16 residues. V was shortened by 1 base and J by 2 bases, with 12 bases between the two germline ends. CDR3 coding DNA: TGTGCCAGCAGCTTAGAGGGGATAGCGGCCTACAATGAGCAGTTCTTC. Translating it yields CASSLEGIAAYNEQFF. The whole variable domain, remainder taken from reference TRBV7-8 and TRBJ2-1, is GAGVSQSPRYKVAKRGQDVALRCDPISGHVSLFWYQQALGQGPEFLTYFQNEAQLDKSGLPSDRFFAERPEGSVSTLKIQRTQQEDSAVYLCASSLEGIAAYNEQFFGPGTRLTVL.

This sequence joins TRBV5-1 and TRBJ2-7, with a weak D call TRBD2 (5 bases). CDR1 is SGHRS and CDR2 is YFSETQ in the germline V gene. The CDR3 covers 13 residues. The V end was cut by 7 bases, the J end by 1 base, with 12 bases between. CDR3 sequence (DNA): TGCGCCAGCGCGGGCGGGCTGTCCTACGAGCAGTACTTC. It codes for CASAGGLSYEQYF.

This clone has only a few counts. Here the CDR3 DNA reads TGTGCCAGCAGCTTAGGCACCGGAGCAGATACGCAGTATTTT. This gives the protein CASSLGTGADTQYF. The chain employs TRBV7-6 and TRBJ2-3; D uncertain. The CDR3 is 14 residues long. Trimming pared 1 base from V and 4 bases from J, leaving 9 bases between. Germline V gene lookup returns CDR1 SGHVS and CDR2 FNYEAQ.

The chain employs TRBV18 and TRBJ2-7, with 14 bases matching TRBD2. With 2 bases clipped from V and 2 bases from J, the junction kept 14 bases outside the gene matches. The CDR3 spans 20 residues. Germline CDR1 and CDR2: KGHSH and LQKENI. Here the CDR3 reads CASSPLSSRGLAGVTYEQYF. The CDR3 region has the DNA TGTGCCAGCTCACCATTATCCTCCAGGGGACTAGCGGGAGTCACCTACGAGCAGTACTTC.